Listed below are T cell receptor beta chains from one sample, sequenced in a study of metastatic and nonmetastatic thyroid tumors. TCRdb ran MiXCR on the PCR reads. The sample has tens of thousands of clones; 15% to 20% are singletons. The material sequenced was blood. These receptors originate from a male donor with papillary thyroid cancer or a benign thyroid nodule (not recorded which). Some clones in this sample may be carry-over from other donors' samples. CDR3s include the opening cysteine and the closing phenylalanine or tryptophan. A D gene is named only where the DNA matches it firmly. The listing skips clone size in some rows; elsewhere it reads once, few, many or a size class.

>NA|NA|TRBV3-1|16|TRBJ1-2
CASSQAGETILRGYTF
TGTGCCAGCAGCCAAGCAGGTGAAACGATCCTGCGAGGCTACACCTTC
>NA|NA|TRBV11-2|14|TRBJ1-2
CASSLERGADGYTF
TGTGCCAGCAGCTTAGAGCGGGGGGCGGATGGCTACACCTTC
>many|TRBD2|TRBV12-3/TRBV12-4|14|TRBJ2-3
CASGTSGGTDTQYF
TGTGCCAGCGGTACTAGCGGGGGCACAGATACGCAGTATTTT
>many|NA|TRBV5-1|14|TRBJ2-5
CASSLEWGVETQYF
TGCGCCAGCAGCTTGGAGTGGGGCGTGGAGACCCAGTACTTC
>many|TRBD2|TRBV5-1|15|TRBJ2-5
CASSSGGGSQETQYF
TGCGCCAGCAGCTCGGGGGGGGGTTCACAAGAGACCCAGTACTTC
>few|NA|TRBV28|14|TRBJ2-7
CASRRLASSYEQYF
TGTGCCAGCAGACGGTTGGCAAGTTCCTACGAGCAGTACTTC
>many|TRBD1|TRBV9|15|TRBJ1-1
CASSAGGQGVTEAFF
TGTGCCAGCAGCGCGGGGGGACAGGGGGTCACTGAAGCTTTCTTT
>once|NA|TRBV4-3|15|TRBJ1-1
CASSQVREGRTEACF
TGCGCCAGCAGCCAAGTAAGGGAAGGGCGCACTGAAGCTTGCTTT
>few|NA|TRBV7-2|12|TRBJ1-2
CASSLVCYGYTF
TGTGCCAGCAGCTTAGTATGTTATGGCTACACCTTC
>many|NA|TRBV6-1|12|TRBJ1-1
CASRNMNTEAFF
TGTGCCAGCAGGAACATGAACACTGAAGCTTTCTTT
>many|NA|TRBV6-1|16|TRBJ1-1
CASSGSSWGRDTEAFF
TGTGCCAGCAGTGGATCGTCGTGGGGGCGCGATACTGAAGCTTTCTTT
>many|NA|TRBV20-1|13|TRBJ1-2
CSARGGANYGYTF
TGCAGTGCTAGAGGCGGGGCTAACTATGGCTACACCTTC
>many|NA|TRBV19|20|TRBJ2-6
CASSMLGGVTGQSGANVLTF
TGTGCCAGTAGTATGCTTGGGGGGGTTACAGGGCAATCTGGGGCCAACGTCCTGACTTTC
>once|NA|TRBV3-1|12|TRBJ2-7
CASSQGSLEQYF
TGTGCCAGCAGCCAAGGGTCCCTCGAGCAGTACTTC
>many|NA|TRBV12-3/TRBV12-4|13|TRBJ1-1
CASSSTPNTEAFF
TGTGCCAGCAGTTCTACCCCTAACACTGAAGCTTTCTTT
>many|NA|TRBV13|14|TRBJ1-4
CASSLGQGDEKLFF
TGTGCCAGCAGCTTAGGGCAAGGGGATGAAAAACTGTTTTTT
>many|NA|TRBV3-1|14|TRBJ2-7
CASSQRGREGEQYF
TGTGCCAGCAGCCAACGAGGCAGGGAAGGCGAGCAGTACTTC
>many|TRBD1|TRBV10-3|15|TRBJ1-1
CAISEPTGVATEAFF
TGTGCCATCAGTGAGCCCACAGGGGTGGCCACTGAAGCTTTCTTT
>many|TRBD2|TRBV4-1|16|TRBJ2-2
CASSQRLAGDTGELFF
TGCGCCAGCAGCCAACGACTAGCGGGGGACACCGGGGAGCTGTTTTTT
>many|NA|TRBV20-1|15|TRBJ1-1
CSARDAAAGETEAFF
TGCAGTGCTAGAGACGCGGCGGCGGGGGAGACTGAAGCTTTCTTT
>many|NA|TRBV6-1|16|TRBJ1-2
CASSEGGPADNYGYTF
TGTGCCAGCAGTGAAGGGGGCCCCGCTGATAACTATGGCTACACCTTC
>many|NA|TRBV5-5|14|TRBJ2-3
CASSLESSLDTQYF
TGTGCCAGCAGCTTGGAGTCCTCCCTAGATACGCAGTATTTT
>many|NA|TRBV7-6|14|TRBJ2-5
CASSRESGSETQYF
TGTGCCAGCAGCAGAGAATCCGGGTCAGAGACCCAGTACTTC
>many|NA|TRBV2|14|TRBJ2-1
CASSEEARGNEQFF
TGTGCCAGCAGTGAAGAGGCTAGAGGCAATGAGCAGTTCTTC
>many|NA|TRBV19|12|TRBJ2-3
CASSRDWDTQYF
TGTGCCAGTAGTCGGGACTGGGATACGCAGTATTTT
>NA|NA|TRBV6-2/TRBV6-3|16|TRBJ1-5
CASSYIFGVGNQPQHF
TGTGCCAGCAGTTACATTTTCGGGGTTGGCAATCAGCCCCAGCATTTT
>many|NA|TRBV20-1|13|TRBJ1-1
CSARNGGSTEAFF
TGCAGTGCTAGAAATGGAGGGAGCACTGAAGCTTTCTTT
>many|TRBD2|TRBV27|14|TRBJ2-1
CASSLGLLAGGQFF
TGTGCCAGCAGTTTAGGCCTACTAGCGGGAGGGCAGTTCTTC
>NA|NA|TRBV7-7|15|TRBJ2-5
CASSSSGTTAETQYF
TGTGCTAGCAGCTCCTCCGGGACAACTGCGGAGACCCAGTACTTC
>few|NA|TRBV6-9|12|TRBJ2-7
CASSYSGTEQYF
TGCGCCAGCAGTTATTCAGGGACAGAGCAGTACTTC
>few|NA|TRBV20-1|16|TRBJ2-3
CSATLVETGYTDTQYF
TGCAGTGCTACCCTCGTTGAGACGGGGTACACAGATACGCAGTATTTT
>many|TRBD2|TRBV7-2|14|TRBJ2-5
CASSLGREGKTQYF
TGTGCCAGCAGCTTAGGCAGGGAGGGAAAGACCCAGTACTTC
>NA|NA|TRBV20-1|16|TRBJ2-1
CSAMRTRLAVDNEQFF
TGCAGTGCTATGAGGACACGTCTAGCTGTAGACAATGAGCAGTTCTTC
>many|TRBD1|TRBV6-1|17|TRBJ2-7
CATPVPGQGASSCEQYF
TGTGCCACCCCAGTCCCGGGACAGGGGGCTTCGAGTTGCGAGCAGTACTTC
>few|TRBD2|TRBV19|13|TRBJ2-7
CASSGGGLYEQYF
TGTGCCAGTAGTGGGGGAGGGCTCTACGAGCAGTACTTC
>medium-sized|NA|TRBV6-1|16|TRBJ1-1
CASSEEGSGSNTEAFF
TGTGCCAGCAGTGAAGAGGGTTCAGGTTCGAACACTGAAGCTTTCTTT
>NA|TRBD2|TRBV6-5|16|TRBJ2-1
CASSYSLVREGNEQFF
TGTGCCAGCAGTTACTCTCTCGTGCGGGAGGGCAATGAGCAGTTCTTC
>many|NA|TRBV12-3/TRBV12-4|15|TRBJ2-1
CASSLSQGLYNEQFF
TGTGCCAGCAGTTTATCCCAAGGGCTGTACAATGAGCAGTTCTTC
>NA|NA|TRBV12-3/TRBV12-4|14|TRBJ1-2
CASSSWEGTYGYTF
TGTGCCAGCAGCTCCTGGGAGGGGACTTATGGCTACACCTTC
>many|NA|TRBV4-2|16|TRBJ2-4
CASSQGLNEAKNIQYF
TGTGCCAGCAGCCAAGGACTCAATGAGGCCAAAAACATTCAGTACTTC
>many|NA|TRBV7-9|14|TRBJ2-5
CASSPRPLQETQYF
TGTGCCAGCAGCCCCCGACCACTCCAAGAGACCCAGTACTTC